This T cell receptor beta chain is drawn from a study of T cell responses to AZD1222 COVID-19 vaccine. The overall study: Second doses that came at about 4 or about 12 weeks were put together.

Trimming cost V 4 bases and J 2 bases, with 24 bases left between them. This CDR3 region has 19 residues. Germline V lookup: CDR1 SGHAT, CDR2 FQNNGV. Data came from immunoSEQ multiplex PCR; TCRdb stores just in-frame clones and leaves some out. The table has around 89,000 clones, around 90% seen once. The input for sequencing was peripheral blood, taken on day 0 of AZD1222 vaccination. The V and J genes are TRBV11-2 and TRBJ1-3; D ambiguous. The sequence derives from an adult in good health. CDR3 sequence (DNA): TGTGCCAGCAGCTCCGAGAGTCTAGCCCAGAGGGTCACTGGAAACACCATATATTTT. Translating it yields CASSSESLAQRVTGNTIYF.